Included here is one TCR beta chain sequence, with context. Its antigen is unknown. The source of the sample is a study of Ad26.COV2.S vaccination and SARS-CoV-2 variants. Study results and caveats: In vaccinated individuals, spike-specific CD8+ and CD4+ T cell responses reportedly displayed substantial breadth. Similar non-spike TCR breadth was observed in recipients of vaccine and of placebo.

The CDR3 extends over 14 amino acids. Between the trimmed V and J ends, which lost 2 bases and 4 bases, there was a span of 9 bases. CDR1 is MDHEN and CDR2 is SYDVKM in the germline V gene. The method was immunoSEQ multiplex PCR; TCRdb's version includes in-frame clones alone and lacks a portion of them. In the table there are around 370,000 clones, approximately 85% of which are singletons. Treatment meaning: roughly 18 received Ad26.COV2.S at low or high dose, single or two shots; 5 received placebo; per-sample allocation not given. Sampling took place 63 days after the first vaccine or placebo injection.

V gene TRBV28 combines with J gene TRBJ1-3, with D tentatively TRBD1 (5 bases). This clonotype was obtained from a person between 18 and 65 years old who received the Ad26.COV2.S COVID-19 vaccine or a placebo. The sequencing here drew on peripheral blood, taken in a trial of Ad26.COV2.S vaccine versus placebo. The CDR3 DNA reads TGTGCCAGCAGTTTAGAGGGGCTCGGAAACACCATATATTTT. Its protein product is CASSLEGLGNTIYF.